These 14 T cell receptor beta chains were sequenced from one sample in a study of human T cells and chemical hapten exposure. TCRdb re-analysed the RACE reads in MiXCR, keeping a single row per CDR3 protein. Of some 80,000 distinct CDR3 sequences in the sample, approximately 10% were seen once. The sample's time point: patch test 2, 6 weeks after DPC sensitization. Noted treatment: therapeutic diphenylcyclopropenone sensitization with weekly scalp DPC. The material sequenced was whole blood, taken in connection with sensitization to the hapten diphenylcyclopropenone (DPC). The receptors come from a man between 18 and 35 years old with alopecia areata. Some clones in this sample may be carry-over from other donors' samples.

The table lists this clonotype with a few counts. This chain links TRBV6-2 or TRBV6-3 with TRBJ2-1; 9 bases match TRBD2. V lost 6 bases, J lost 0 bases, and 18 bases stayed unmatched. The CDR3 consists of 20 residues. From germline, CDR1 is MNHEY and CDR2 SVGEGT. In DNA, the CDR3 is TGTGCCAGCAGCCCCTTGTGGCTAGCGGGGATCCAAAGCTCCTACAATGAGCAGTTCTTC. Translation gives CASSPLWLAGIQSSYNEQFF.

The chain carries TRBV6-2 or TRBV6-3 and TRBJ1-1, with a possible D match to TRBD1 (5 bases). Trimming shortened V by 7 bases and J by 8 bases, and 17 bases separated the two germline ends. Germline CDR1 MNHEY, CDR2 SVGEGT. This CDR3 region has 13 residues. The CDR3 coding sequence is TGTGCCAGCACCCAGCATAGGGACGTCGAAGCTTTCTTT. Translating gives CASTQHRDVEAFF.

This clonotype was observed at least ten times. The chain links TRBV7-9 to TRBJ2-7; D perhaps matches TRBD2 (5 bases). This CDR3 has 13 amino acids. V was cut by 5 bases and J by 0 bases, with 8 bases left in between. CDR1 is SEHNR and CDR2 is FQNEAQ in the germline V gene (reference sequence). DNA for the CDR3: TGTGCCAGCAGCGTGAGGGACTCCTACGAGCAGTACGTC. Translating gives CASSVRDSYEQYV.

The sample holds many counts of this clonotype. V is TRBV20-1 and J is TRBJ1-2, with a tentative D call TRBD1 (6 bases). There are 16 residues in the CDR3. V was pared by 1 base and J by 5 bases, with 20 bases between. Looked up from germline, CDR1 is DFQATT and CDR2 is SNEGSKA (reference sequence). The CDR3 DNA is TGCAGTGCTAGAGCCCCGTTTGGGGGGGCTCGTTATGGCTACACCTTC. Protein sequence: CSARAPFGGARYGYTF.

As DNA, the CDR3 is TGTGCCAGCAGTTTGGGGACAGGGGACTACAATGAGCAGTTCTTC. Protein sequence: CASSLGTGDYNEQFF. The chain links TRBV6-2 or TRBV6-3 to TRBJ2-1; 10 bases agree with TRBD1. Germline CDR1 reads MNHEY; CDR2 reads SVGEGT. Unmatched junction bases numbered 3, after V lost 4 bases and J lost 3 bases. CDR3 size: 15 residues.

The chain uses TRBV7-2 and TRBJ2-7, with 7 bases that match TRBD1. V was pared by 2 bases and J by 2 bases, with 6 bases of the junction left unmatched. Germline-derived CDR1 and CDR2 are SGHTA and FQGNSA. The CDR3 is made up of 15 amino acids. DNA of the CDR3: TGTGCCAGCAGCTTAAACGGACAGGCAGCCTACGAGCAGTACTTC. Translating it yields CASSLNGQAAYEQYF.

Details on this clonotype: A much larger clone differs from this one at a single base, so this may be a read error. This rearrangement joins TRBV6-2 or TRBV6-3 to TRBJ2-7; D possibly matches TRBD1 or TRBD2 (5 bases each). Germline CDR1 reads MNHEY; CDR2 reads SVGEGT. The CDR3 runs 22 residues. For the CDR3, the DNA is TGTGCCAGCAGGCGGTCCCGAGGTGGACTGGCCAGGGACGGATTTTTCTCCTACGAGCAGCACTTC. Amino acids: CASRRSRGGLARDGFFSYEQHF.

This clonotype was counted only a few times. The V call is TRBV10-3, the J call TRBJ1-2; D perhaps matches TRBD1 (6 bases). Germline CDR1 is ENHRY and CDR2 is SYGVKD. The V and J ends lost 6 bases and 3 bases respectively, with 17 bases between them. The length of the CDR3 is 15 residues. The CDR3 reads CAIRTPRGADYGYTF. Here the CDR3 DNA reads TGTGCCATCAGGACACCTAGGGGGGCGGACTATGGCTACACCTTC.

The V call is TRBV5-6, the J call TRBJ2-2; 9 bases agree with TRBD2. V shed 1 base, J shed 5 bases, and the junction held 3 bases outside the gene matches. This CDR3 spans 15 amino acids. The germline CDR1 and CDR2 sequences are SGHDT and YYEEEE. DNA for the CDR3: TGTGCCAGCAGCTTGTTAGCGGGGGTAACCGGGGAGCTGTTTTTT. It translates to CASSLLAGVTGELFF. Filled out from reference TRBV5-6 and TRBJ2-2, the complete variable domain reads DAGVTQSPTHLIKTRGQQVTLRCSPKSGHDTVSWYQQALGQGPQFIFQYYEEEERQRGNFPDRFSGHQFPNYSSELNVNALLLGDSALYLCASSLLAGVTGELFFGEGSRLTVL.

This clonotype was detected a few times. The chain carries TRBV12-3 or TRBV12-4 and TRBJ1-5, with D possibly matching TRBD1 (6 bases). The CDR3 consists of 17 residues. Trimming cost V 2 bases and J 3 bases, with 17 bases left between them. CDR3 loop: CASSLTGGPGDNQPQHF. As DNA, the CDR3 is TGTGCCAGCAGTTTAACCGGCGGGCCAGGGGACAATCAGCCCCAGCATTTT.

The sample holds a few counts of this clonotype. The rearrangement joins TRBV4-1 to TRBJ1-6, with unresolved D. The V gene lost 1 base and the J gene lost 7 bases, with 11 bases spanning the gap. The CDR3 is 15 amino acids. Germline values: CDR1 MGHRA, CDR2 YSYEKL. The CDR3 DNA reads TGCGCCAGCAGCCAAGTAAGGGATCCCAATTCACCCCTCCACTTT. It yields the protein CASSQVRDPNSPLHF.

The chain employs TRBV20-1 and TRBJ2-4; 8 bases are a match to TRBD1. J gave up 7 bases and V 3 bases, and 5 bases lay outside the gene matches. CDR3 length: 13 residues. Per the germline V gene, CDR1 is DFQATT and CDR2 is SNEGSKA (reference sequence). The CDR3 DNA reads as TGCAGTGCTAGCCCGGGGGACAGGAACATTCAGTACTTC. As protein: CSASPGDRNIQYF.

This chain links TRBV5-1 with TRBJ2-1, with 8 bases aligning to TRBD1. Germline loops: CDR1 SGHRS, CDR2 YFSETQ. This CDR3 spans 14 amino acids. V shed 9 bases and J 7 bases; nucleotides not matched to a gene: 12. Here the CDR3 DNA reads TGCGCCAATAAGGGGCAGGGGGCTTTGAATGAGCAGTTCTTC. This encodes CANKGQGALNEQFF.

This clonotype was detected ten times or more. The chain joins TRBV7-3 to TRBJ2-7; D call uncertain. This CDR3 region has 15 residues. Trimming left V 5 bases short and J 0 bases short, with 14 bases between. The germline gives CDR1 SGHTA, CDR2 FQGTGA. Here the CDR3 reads CASSIGPRSSYEQYF. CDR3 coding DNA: TGTGCCAGCAGCATAGGACCGAGGAGCTCCTACGAGCAGTACTTC.